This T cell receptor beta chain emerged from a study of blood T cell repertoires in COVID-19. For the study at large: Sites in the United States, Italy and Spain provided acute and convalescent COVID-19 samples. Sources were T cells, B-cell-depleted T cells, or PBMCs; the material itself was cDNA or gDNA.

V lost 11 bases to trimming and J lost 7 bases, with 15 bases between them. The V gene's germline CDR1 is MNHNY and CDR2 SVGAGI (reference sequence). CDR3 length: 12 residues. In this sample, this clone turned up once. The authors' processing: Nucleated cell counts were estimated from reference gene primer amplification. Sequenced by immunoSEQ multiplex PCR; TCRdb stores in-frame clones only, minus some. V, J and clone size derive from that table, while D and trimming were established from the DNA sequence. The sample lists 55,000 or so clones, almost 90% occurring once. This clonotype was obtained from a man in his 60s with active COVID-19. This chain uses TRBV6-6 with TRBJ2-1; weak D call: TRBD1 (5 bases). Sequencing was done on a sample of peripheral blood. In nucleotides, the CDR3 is TGTGCCGGGGCCGACACCGTTAATGAGCAGTTCTTC. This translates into CAGADTVNEQFF.